The clone carrying this TCR beta chain was counted ten times or more. Germline V gives CDR1 MDHEN, CDR2 SYDVKM. J gave up 3 bases and V 5 bases, and 7 bases lay outside the gene matches. This CDR3 region has 15 residues. The sample comes from a study of T cells in Graves' hyperthyroidism and ophthalmopathy. Amplification of TCR beta CDR3 regions was performed using RNA transcripts as template. The HTBI primer set was used in a first-round RT-PCR of the TCR CDR3. TCRdb processed the multiplex PCR reads anew with MiXCR; each CDR3 protein has one entry. The sample contains 600,000 to 900,000 distinct CDR3 sequences, 15% to 20% of which appear only once.

The sample consisted of blood. This TCR was recovered from a man aged 18 to 30 with Graves' hyperthyroidism. This chain uses TRBV28 with TRBJ1-1, with 9 positions matching TRBD1. The DNA for the CDR3 is TGTGCCAGCAGTCCGGCGGGACAGGGCGACACTGAAGCTTTCTTT. Encoded protein: CASSPAGQGDTEAFF.